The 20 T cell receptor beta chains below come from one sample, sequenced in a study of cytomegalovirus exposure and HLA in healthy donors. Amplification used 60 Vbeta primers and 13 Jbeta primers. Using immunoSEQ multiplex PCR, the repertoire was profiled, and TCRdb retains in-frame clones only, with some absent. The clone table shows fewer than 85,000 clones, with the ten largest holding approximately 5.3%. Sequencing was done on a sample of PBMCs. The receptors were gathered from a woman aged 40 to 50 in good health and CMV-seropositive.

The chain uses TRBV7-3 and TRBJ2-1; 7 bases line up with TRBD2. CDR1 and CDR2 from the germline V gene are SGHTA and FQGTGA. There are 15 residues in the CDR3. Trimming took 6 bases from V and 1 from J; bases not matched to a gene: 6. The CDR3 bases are TGTGCCAGCAGTCGCGCGGGGGATTCCTACAATGAGCAGTTCTTC. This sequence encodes CASSRAGDSYNEQFF.

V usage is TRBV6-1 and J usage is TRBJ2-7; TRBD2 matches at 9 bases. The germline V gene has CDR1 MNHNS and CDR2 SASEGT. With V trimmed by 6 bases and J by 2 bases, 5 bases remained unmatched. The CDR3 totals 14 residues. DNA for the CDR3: TGTGCCAGCAGCCTAGCGGGGCTGGCCTACGAGCAGTACTTC. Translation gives CASSLAGLAYEQYF.

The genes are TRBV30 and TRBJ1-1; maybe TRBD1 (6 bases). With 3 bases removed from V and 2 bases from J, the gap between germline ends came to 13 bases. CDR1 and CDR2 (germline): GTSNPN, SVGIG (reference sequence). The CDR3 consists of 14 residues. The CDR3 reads CAWSRGDINTEAFF. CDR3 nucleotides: TGTGCCTGGAGCCGTGGGGACATCAACACTGAAGCTTTCTTT.

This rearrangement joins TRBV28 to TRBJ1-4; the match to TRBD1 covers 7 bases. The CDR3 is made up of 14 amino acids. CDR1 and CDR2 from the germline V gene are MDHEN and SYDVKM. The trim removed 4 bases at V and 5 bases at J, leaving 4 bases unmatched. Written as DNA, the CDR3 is TGTGCCAGCAGTTCCGGGACAGAGAATGAAAAACTGTTTTTT. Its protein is CASSSGTENEKLFF.

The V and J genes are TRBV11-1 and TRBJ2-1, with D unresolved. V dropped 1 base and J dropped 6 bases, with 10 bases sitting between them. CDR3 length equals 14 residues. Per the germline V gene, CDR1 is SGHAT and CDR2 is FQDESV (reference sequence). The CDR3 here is CASSLDPGRNEQFF. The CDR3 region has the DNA TGTGCCAGCAGCTTAGACCCGGGTCGCAATGAGCAGTTCTTC.

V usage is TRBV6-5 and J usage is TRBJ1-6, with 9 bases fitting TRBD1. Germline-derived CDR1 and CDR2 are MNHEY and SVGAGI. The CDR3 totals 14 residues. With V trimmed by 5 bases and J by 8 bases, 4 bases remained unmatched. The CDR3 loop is CASSPRDRDSPLHF. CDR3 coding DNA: TGTGCCAGCAGTCCCCGGGACAGGGATTCACCCCTCCACTTT.

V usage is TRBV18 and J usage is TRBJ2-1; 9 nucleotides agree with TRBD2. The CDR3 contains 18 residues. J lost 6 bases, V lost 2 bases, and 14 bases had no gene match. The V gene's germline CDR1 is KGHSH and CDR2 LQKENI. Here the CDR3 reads CASSPGRIAGVDGNEQFF. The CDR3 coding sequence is TGTGCCAGCTCACCAGGGCGAATAGCGGGAGTGGATGGCAATGAGCAGTTCTTC.

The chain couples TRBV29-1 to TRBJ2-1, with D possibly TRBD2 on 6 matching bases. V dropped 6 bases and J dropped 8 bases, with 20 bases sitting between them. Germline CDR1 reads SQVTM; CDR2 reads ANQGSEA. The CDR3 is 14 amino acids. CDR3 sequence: CSVLGTVGIHEQFF. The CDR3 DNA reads TGCAGCGTATTAGGGACTGTGGGTATCCATGAGCAGTTCTTC.

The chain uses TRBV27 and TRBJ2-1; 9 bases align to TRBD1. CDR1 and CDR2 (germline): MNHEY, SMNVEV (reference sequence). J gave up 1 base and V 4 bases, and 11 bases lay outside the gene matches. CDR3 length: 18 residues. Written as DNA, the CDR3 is TGTGCCAGCAGTTCAAATCAAGGGGACAGGGCGTCCTACAATGAGCAGTTCTTC. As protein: CASSSNQGDRASYNEQFF.

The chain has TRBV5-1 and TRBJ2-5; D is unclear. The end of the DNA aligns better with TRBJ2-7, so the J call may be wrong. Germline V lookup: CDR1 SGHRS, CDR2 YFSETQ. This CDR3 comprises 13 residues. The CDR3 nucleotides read TGCGCCAGCAGCTTGGACGTAACCTACGAGCAGTACTTC. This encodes CASSLDVTYEQYF.

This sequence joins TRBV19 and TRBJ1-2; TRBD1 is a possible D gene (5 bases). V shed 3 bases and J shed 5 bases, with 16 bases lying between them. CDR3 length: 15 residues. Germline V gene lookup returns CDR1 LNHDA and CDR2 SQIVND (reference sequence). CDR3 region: CASSIPGRATYGYTF. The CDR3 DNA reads TGTGCCAGTAGTATTCCGGGCAGGGCCACTTATGGCTACACCTTC.

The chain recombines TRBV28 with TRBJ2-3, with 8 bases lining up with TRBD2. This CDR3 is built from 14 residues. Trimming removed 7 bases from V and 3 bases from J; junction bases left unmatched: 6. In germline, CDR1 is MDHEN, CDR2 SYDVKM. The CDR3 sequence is CASTPGGGTDTQYF. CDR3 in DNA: TGTGCCAGCACCCCCGGGGGGGGGACAGATACGCAGTATTTT.

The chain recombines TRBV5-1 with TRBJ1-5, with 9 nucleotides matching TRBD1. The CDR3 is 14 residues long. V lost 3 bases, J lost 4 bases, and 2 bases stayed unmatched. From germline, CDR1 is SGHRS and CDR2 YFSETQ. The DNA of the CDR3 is TGCGCCAGCAGCTATGGACAGGGGAATCAGCCCCAGCATTTT. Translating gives CASSYGQGNQPQHF.

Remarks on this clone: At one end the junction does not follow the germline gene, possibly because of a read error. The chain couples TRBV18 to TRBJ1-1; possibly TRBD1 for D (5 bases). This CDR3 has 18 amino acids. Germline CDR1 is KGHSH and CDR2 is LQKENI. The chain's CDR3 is CASSPYGGGGFKNTEASF. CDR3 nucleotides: TGTGCCAGCTCACCATACGGCGGGGGTGGGTTTAAGAACACTGAAGCTTCCTTT.

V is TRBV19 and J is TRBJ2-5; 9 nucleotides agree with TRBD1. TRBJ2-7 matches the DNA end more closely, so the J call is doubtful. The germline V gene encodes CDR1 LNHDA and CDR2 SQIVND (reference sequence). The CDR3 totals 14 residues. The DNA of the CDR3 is TGTGCCAGTAGGGCCGGGACAGGGTCCTACGAGCAGTACTTC. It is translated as CASRAGTGSYEQYF.

CDR3 protein: CASRHDAAVGAMNTEAFF. Written as DNA, the CDR3 is TGCGCCAGCAGACACGACGCGGCGGTTGGGGCGATGAACACTGAAGCTTTCTTT. The rearrangement links TRBV5-1 to TRBJ1-1; tentative D call: TRBD1 (5 bases). Germline CDR1 is SGHRS and CDR2 is YFSETQ. Trimming stripped 5 bases from V and 0 bases from J, with 23 bases between. CDR3 length equals 18 residues.

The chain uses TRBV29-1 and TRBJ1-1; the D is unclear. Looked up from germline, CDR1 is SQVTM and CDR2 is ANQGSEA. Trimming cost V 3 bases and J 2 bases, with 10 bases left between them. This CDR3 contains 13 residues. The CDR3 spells CSVESALNTEAFF. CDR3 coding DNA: TGCAGCGTTGAGTCCGCTCTAAACACTGAAGCTTTCTTT.

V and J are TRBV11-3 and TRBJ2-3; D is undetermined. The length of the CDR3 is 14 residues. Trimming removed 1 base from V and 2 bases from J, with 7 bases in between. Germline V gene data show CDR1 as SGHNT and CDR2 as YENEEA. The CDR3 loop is CASSLGALTDTQYF. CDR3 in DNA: TGTGCCAGCAGCTTAGGAGCCCTCACAGATACGCAGTATTTT.

The CDR3 loop reads CATSSRRGTEAFF. The CDR3 DNA sequence: TGTGCCACCTCCAGCCGGAGAGGGACTGAAGCTTTCTTT. The chain links TRBV15 to TRBJ1-1, with D unclear. With 8 bases removed from V and 5 bases from J, the gap between germline ends came to 15 bases. Germline CDR1 LNHNV, CDR2 YYDKDF (reference sequence). This CDR3 is 13 amino acids long.

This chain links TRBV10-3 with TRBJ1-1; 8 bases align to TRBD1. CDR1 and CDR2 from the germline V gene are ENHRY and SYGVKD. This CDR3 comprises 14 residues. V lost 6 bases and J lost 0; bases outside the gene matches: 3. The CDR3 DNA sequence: TGTGCCATCAGGGACAGGGTGGTGAACACTGAAGCTTTCTTT. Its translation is CAIRDRVVNTEAFF.